Described below is a single T cell receptor beta chain sequence and its context. These data are taken from a study of blood T cell repertoires in COVID-19. At the level of the study: Acute and convalescent COVID-19 samples came from the United States, Italy and Spain.

Data came from immunoSEQ multiplex PCR; TCRdb stores just in-frame clones and leaves some out. The repertoire includes fewer than 80,000 clones, 65% to 80% of them detected once, and more than 5% sits in the top ten. Material: peripheral blood. The source of this sequence is a human donor in a cohort sampled during active COVID-19.

For the CDR3, the DNA is TGTGCCAGCAGAACGACAGCACTCTATGGCTACACCTTC. It is translated as CASRTTALYGYTF. This chain connects TRBV6-5 to TRBJ1-2; D may be TRBD1 (5 bases). CDR3 length: 13 amino acids. Germline V gives CDR1 MNHEY, CDR2 SVGAGI. V shed 6 bases and J shed 4 bases, with 12 bases lying between them.